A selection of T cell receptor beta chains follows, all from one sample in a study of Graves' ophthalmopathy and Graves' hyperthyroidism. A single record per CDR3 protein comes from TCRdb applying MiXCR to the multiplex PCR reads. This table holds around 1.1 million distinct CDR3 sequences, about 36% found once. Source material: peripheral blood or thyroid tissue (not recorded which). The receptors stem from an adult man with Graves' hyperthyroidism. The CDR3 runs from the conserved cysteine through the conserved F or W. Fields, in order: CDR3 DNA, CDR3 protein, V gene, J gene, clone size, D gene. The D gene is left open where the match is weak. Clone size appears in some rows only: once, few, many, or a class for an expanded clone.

TGTGCCAGCAGCTTAGTTGAGGGTCGGTCACCCCTCCACTTT	CASSLVEGRSPLHF	TRBV11-2	TRBJ1-6	many	NA
TGTGCCAGCAGTGCGGGCAGGTCTAACTATGGCTACACCTTC	CASSAGRSNYGYTF	TRBV2	TRBJ1-2	NA	NA
TGTGCCAGCAGCCCTAACGTGACGGAGGACCAGTACTTC	CASSPNVTEDQYF	TRBV5-4	TRBJ2-5	once	NA
TGCAGTGCTGGAGGGACTAGCGGGAGTGAACGCTACGAGCAGTACTTC	CSAGGTSGSERYEQYF	TRBV20-1	TRBJ2-7	NA	TRBD2
TGTGCCAGCAGTTTATGGACAGGGGGCGCGAGGGGCTACACCTTC	CASSLWTGGARGYTF	TRBV28	TRBJ1-2	NA	TRBD1
TGTGCCAGCAGTTACCGTAGAGGGGGAGCTTTCTTT	CASSYRRGGAFF	TRBV12-3/TRBV12-4	TRBJ1-1	NA	NA
TGTGCCAGCAGCCAAACGGGACTAGTCGCCTACGAGCAGTACTTC	CASSQTGLVAYEQYF	TRBV7-9	TRBJ2-7	many	TRBD2
TGCGCCAGCAGTGCCGGTCGACTTGGCTCCTACGAGCAGTACTTC	CASSAGRLGSYEQYF	TRBV10-2	TRBJ2-7	NA	NA
TGCGCCAGCAGCCAGGAGCCGGACAGGGAGGTGTTTTTT	CASSQEPDREVFF	TRBV4-1	TRBJ2-2	few	TRBD1
TGTGCCATCAGTGAGCGTCAGGGACAAGAGACCCAGTACTTC	CAISERQGQETQYF	TRBV10-3	TRBJ2-5	NA	NA
TGTGCCAGCAGCCAAGCTCTAACACAGGACACTCAGCCCCAGCATTTT	CASSQALTQDTQPQHF	TRBV7-9	TRBJ1-5	NA	NA
TGTGCCAGCAGTGAATCGGGACAGGGGAATGAAAAACTGTTTTTT	CASSESGQGNEKLFF	TRBV25-1	TRBJ1-4	many	TRBD1
TGCAGCGTTGGGGACATTGGGTACGAGCAGTACTTC	CSVGDIGYEQYF	TRBV29-1	TRBJ2-7	many	NA
TGTGCCAGCAGTTACGGATCGGCCAGGGTGGGCGAGCAGTACTTC	CASSYGSARVGEQYF	TRBV6-2/TRBV6-3	TRBJ2-7	few	NA
TGTGCCAGCAGCGTTGTTCCTGGCGGGAGGGCCTGGGAGACCCAGTACTTC	CASSVVPGGRAWETQYF	TRBV7-2	TRBJ2-5	once	TRBD2
TGTGCCATCAGCAGCTCCCCCGGACAGGGCGAGCAGTACTTC	CAISSSPGQGEQYF	TRBV10-3	TRBJ2-7	NA	TRBD1
TGTGCCAGCAGCTGGATCGGGAATTCCTACGAGCAGTACTTC	CASSWIGNSYEQYF	TRBV11-2	TRBJ2-7	many	NA
TGTGCCAGCAGTGAAGATGTGTACACTGAAGCTTTCTTT	CASSEDVYTEAFF	TRBV6-1	TRBJ1-1	NA	NA
TGCAGTGCCCGACAGGGGGCCAACGTCCTGACTTTC	CSARQGANVLTF	TRBV20-1	TRBJ2-6	many	NA
TGTGCCAGCAGCTCGGCGGGGGGCTTCTACGAGCAGTACTTC	CASSSAGGFYEQYF	TRBV5-4	TRBJ2-7	many	TRBD2
TGTGCCAGCAGTTACCAAGGGGATGGCTACACCTTC	CASSYQGDGYTF	TRBV6-6	TRBJ1-2	many	NA
TGCGCCAGCAGCTTGGCCGCGAGACGGGAGTACCCTGAAGCTTTCTTT	CASSLAARREYPEAFF	TRBV5-1	TRBJ1-1	once	NA
TGTGCCAGCAGCCAAACTTGGAACACTGAAGCTTTCTTT	CASSQTWNTEAFF	TRBV9	TRBJ1-1	NA	NA
TGCGCCAGCAGCCAAGATAGGGGAGGGGAGACCCAGTACTTC	CASSQDRGGETQYF	TRBV4-3	TRBJ2-5	many	TRBD2
TGCAGCGTTGAGGGGACTAATGTCGATGAGCAGTACTTC	CSVEGTNVDEQYF	TRBV29-1	TRBJ2-7	few	TRBD2
TGTGCCAGCAGTGCCCGGGACAGGGGTTGGACTCTCGTCTACGAGCAGTACTTC	CASSARDRGWTLVYEQYF	TRBV12-3/TRBV12-4	TRBJ2-7	NA	TRBD1
TGTGCCATCAGTGACAGTGGGGGCGGTCAGCCCCAGCATTTT	CAISDSGGGQPQHF	TRBV10-3	TRBJ1-5	few	NA
TGTGCCAGCAGCGCATCAAGGGGACGAGCCTCCTATAATTCACCCCTCCACTTT	CASSASRGRASYNSPLHF	TRBV7-2	TRBJ1-6	many	NA
TGCGCCAGCAGCGGCTCGTTTGAGACCCAGTACTTC	CASSGSFETQYF	TRBV5-1	TRBJ2-5	NA	NA
TGTGCCAGCAGAGGAGGGACTAGCGGGAATTGGGAGACCCAGTACTTC	CASRGGTSGNWETQYF	TRBV6-6	TRBJ2-5	NA	TRBD2
TGCACCAAGACAGGGGGACTCACTGAAGCTTTCTTT	CTKTGGLTEAFF	TRBV10-1	TRBJ1-1	NA	TRBD1
TGTGCCAGCACCCTGACAATGAACACTGAAGCTTTCTTT	CASTLTMNTEAFF	TRBV5-8	TRBJ1-1	many	NA
TGCGCCAGCAGCGCGGATGGTTTCGTTGGCTACACCTTC	CASSADGFVGYTF	TRBV5-1	TRBJ1-2	NA	NA
TGTGCCAGCAGCTATCCCGGGCGGGGGACCTACGAGCAGTACTTC	CASSYPGRGTYEQYF	TRBV11-2	TRBJ2-7	NA	TRBD2
TGTGCCAGCAGCCCAGGGGGCAACGTCCTGACTTTC	CASSPGGNVLTF	TRBV27	TRBJ2-6	NA	TRBD1
TGTGCCAGCAGCCCCCAGGGAACCAACACTGAAGCTTTCTTT	CASSPQGTNTEAFF	TRBV7-3	TRBJ1-1	many	NA
TGTGCCAGCAGTTCTTCCCGATCCTGGGGGTCGGCTGAGACCCAGTACTTC	CASSSSRSWGSAETQYF	TRBV7-2	TRBJ2-5	few	NA
TGTGCCAGCAGCTTAGTAGGGGATGGTAAACGACTAGCGGGGACCGGGGAGCTGTTTTTT	CASSLVGDGKRLAGTGELFF	TRBV7-6	TRBJ2-2	NA	TRBD2
TGCAGTGCGCACGATAACAGGGGCCTGATCGCGAACACCGGGGAGCTGTTTTTT	CSAHDNRGLIANTGELFF	TRBV20-1	TRBJ2-2	few	TRBD1
TGTGCCAGCAAATTAGGCAGGGAGCTGTTTTTT	CASKLGRELFF	TRBV2	TRBJ2-2	NA	NA
TGTGCCAGCCGGAGGTTCGGAACTGAAGCTTTCTTT	CASRRFGTEAFF	TRBV5-5	TRBJ1-1	many	NA
TGCGCCAGCAGCTTGGGGTTCCCCGGGACAGCCAGGGTTTTGTCCCTCCACTTT	CASSLGFPGTARVLSLHF	TRBV5-1	TRBJ1-6	NA	TRBD1
TGTGCCACCAGTGACGAGCGGGGGTCCGGGTATTTT	CATSDERGSGYF	TRBV24-1	TRBJ2-3	few	TRBD2
TGCAGCGTGCGGACAGGGCGGACCTCCTACGAGCAGTACTTC	CSVRTGRTSYEQYF	TRBV29-1	TRBJ2-7	many	TRBD1
TGTGCCAGCAGTGAATTCGACAGGGTCTCGAGTGGACTGTTTTTT	CASSEFDRVSSGLFF	TRBV6-1	TRBJ1-4	many	TRBD1
TGTGCCAGCAGCTGGAGTGCAGGTGGCGAGCAGTACTTC	CASSWSAGGEQYF	TRBV7-9	TRBJ2-7	few	NA
TGTGCCAGCAGCTTCTCTCTGTGGGAAAAACTGTTTTTT	CASSFSLWEKLFF	TRBV7-9	TRBJ1-4	many	NA
TGTGCCAGCAGCCCCTTCGACGCGTCTGGGACAGGGATGATTCTACGGGAGCTGTTTTTT	CASSPFDASGTGMILRELFF	TRBV7-2	TRBJ2-2	NA	TRBD1
TGCAGTGCCCGCGACCGGGACCCCTCATATGGCTACACCTTC	CSARDRDPSYGYTF	TRBV20-1	TRBJ1-2	many	NA
TGTGCCATCAAAGGGACTAGCACGGATGAGCAGTTCTTC	CAIKGTSTDEQFF	TRBV10-3	TRBJ2-1	NA	TRBD2
TGCAGTGCTAGAAAGACAGGGAACCCCTACGAGCAGTACTTC	CSARKTGNPYEQYF	TRBV20-1	TRBJ2-7	NA	TRBD1
TGTGCCAGCAGCTTAGTAGTAGGGACAGGGGATCAGCCCCAGCATTTT	CASSLVVGTGDQPQHF	TRBV7-9	TRBJ1-5	many	TRBD1
TGTGCCATCAGCCGGACGGAGGGGAACACTGAAAAACTGTTTTTT	CAISRTEGNTEKLFF	TRBV10-3	TRBJ1-4	NA	NA
TGTGCCAGCTCCTGGCGGACAGGGTACGAGACCCAGTACTTC	CASSWRTGYETQYF	TRBV2	TRBJ2-5	many	TRBD1
TGCAGCTTAGCCGGGGGCAGCCGCGATGGCTACACCTTC	CSLAGGSRDGYTF	TRBV29-1	TRBJ1-2	few	NA
TGTGCCACCGAACCGGGACAGGGGTTTCAGCCCCAGCATTTT	CATEPGQGFQPQHF	TRBV10-3	TRBJ1-5	NA	TRBD1
TGTGCCAGCAGTCTAGCTCTGGCTAGCGGGATTACCGGGGAGCTGTTTTTT	CASSLALASGITGELFF	TRBV10-3	TRBJ2-2	NA	TRBD2